This passage covers 29 T cell receptor beta chains from one sample sequenced in a study of control samples from healthy donors and cancer patients. Clones were read by immunoSEQ multiplex PCR, and TCRdb kept only the in-frame ones, dropping some. This table has roughly 180,000 clones, more than 85% appearing once. The specimen was blood. Source of these receptors: a woman between 35 and 50 years old in good health.

In this sample, this clone turned up once. V and J are TRBV10-2 and TRBJ2-3; D is uncertain. V lost 8 bases and J 2 bases, leaving 14 bases between the germline ends. From germline, CDR1 is WSHSY and CDR2 SAAADI. The CDR3 totals 14 residues. CDR3 in amino acids: CASARRIHTDTQYF. Here the CDR3 DNA reads TGCGCCAGCGCACGGCGCATACACACAGATACGCAGTATTTT.

The rearrangement links TRBV9 to TRBJ1-4; TRBD1 agrees at 9 bases. With V trimmed by 4 bases and J by 5 bases, 6 bases remained unmatched. Germline V gene sequence: CDR1 SGDLS, CDR2 YYNGEE. The CDR3 consists of 15 residues. The CDR3 DNA reads as TGTGCCAGCAGCCCCGAGGGGACAGGGAATGAAAAACTGTTTTTT. Amino acid sequence: CASSPEGTGNEKLFF.

The chain links TRBV5-1 to TRBJ1-4; no clear D. V dropped 4 bases and J dropped 4 bases, with 17 bases sitting between them. CDR3 length: 16 amino acids. Germline V CDR1 and CDR2: SGHRS, YFSETQ. The CDR3 bases are TGCGCCAGCAGCAGGACCCCCGACGGAATTAATGAAAAACTGTTTTTT. It translates to CASSRTPDGINEKLFF.

The rearrangement uses TRBV5-5 and TRBJ1-2; unclear D gene. This CDR3 region has 11 residues. Trimming pared 4 bases from V and 8 bases from J, leaving 9 bases between. From germline, CDR1 is SGHKS and CDR2 YYEKEE (reference sequence). CDR3 DNA sequence: TGTGCCAGCAGCGGGGTGAGGGGCTACACCTTC. It is translated as CASSGVRGYTF.

This sequence joins TRBV9 and TRBJ2-5; 8 nucleotides match TRBD2. The CDR3 consists of 14 residues. Germline V lookup: CDR1 SGDLS, CDR2 YYNGEE. Unmatched junction bases numbered 4, after V lost 2 bases and J lost 4 bases. CDR3 in DNA: TGTGCCAGCAGCGTCGGGGGGGCCTTAGAGACCCAGTACTTC. Protein product: CASSVGGALETQYF.

This clone showed up many times. The J gene is TRBJ2-2, the V gene TRBV6-5, with 9 bases aligning to TRBD1. Trimming cost V 7 bases and J 4 bases; bases outside gene matches: 7. Germline values: CDR1 MNHEY, CDR2 SVGAGI. The CDR3 spans 15 residues. CDR3 loop: CASTRTGEGTGELFF. The DNA of the CDR3 is TGTGCCAGCACCCGGACAGGGGAAGGCACCGGGGAGCTGTTTTTT.

The rearrangement joins TRBV7-9 to TRBJ1-4, with a weak D call TRBD1 (5 bases). The CDR3 has 16 residues. Deletions cut 1 base from V and 3 bases from J, with 12 bases between. Germline V CDR1 and CDR2: SEHNR, FQNEAQ (reference sequence). The DNA for the CDR3 is TGTGCCAGCAGCTTAGGAGGGGCGCGAGCTAATGAAAAACTGTTTTTT. As protein: CASSLGGARANEKLFF.

The genes are TRBV5-1 and TRBJ2-2, with TRBD1 identical over 8 bases. With 3 bases clipped from V and 1 base from J, the junction kept 5 bases outside the gene matches. Germline loops: CDR1 SGHRS, CDR2 YFSETQ. The CDR3 consists of 16 residues. CDR3 in amino acids: CASSWVGQGNTGELFF. DNA of the CDR3: TGCGCCAGCAGCTGGGTAGGACAGGGGAACACCGGGGAGCTGTTTTTT.

The rearrangement joins TRBV5-5 to TRBJ2-7; 7 nucleotides line up with TRBD1. The germline V gene has CDR1 SGHKS and CDR2 YYEKEE (reference sequence). V shed 3 bases and J 4 bases; nucleotides not matched to a gene: 4. The CDR3 extends over 13 amino acids. CDR3 DNA sequence: TGTGCCAGCAGCTGGGGACAGACTTACGAGCAGTACTTC. Residues: CASSWGQTYEQYF. The full variable domain, rest sourced from reference TRBV5-5 and TRBJ2-7, is DAGVTQSPTHLIKTRGQQVTLRCSPISGHKSVSWYQQVLGQGPQFIFQYYEKEERGRGNFPDRFSARQFPNYSSELNVNALLLGDSALYLCASSWGQTYEQYFGPGTRLTVT.

This clone was seen a single time. J is TRBJ2-2 and V is TRBV7-6; D ambiguous. Trimming took 7 bases from V and 2 from J, leaving 11 bases between them. This CDR3 comprises 14 residues. Germline V gene data show CDR1 as SGHVS and CDR2 as FNYEAQ. The DNA for the CDR3 is TGTGCCAGCACCCTCTTCTCCAACACCGGGGAGCTGTTTTTT. Encoded protein: CASTLFSNTGELFF.

This rearrangement joins TRBV5-1 to TRBJ1-3; weak D call: TRBD1 (5 bases). The length of the CDR3 is 15 residues. Per germline, CDR1 SGHRS and CDR2 YFSETQ. Between the trimmed V and J ends, which lost 1 base and 4 bases, there was a span of 12 bases. The CDR3 region is CASSLTGSQGNTIYF. CDR3 in DNA: TGCGCCAGCAGCTTGACAGGATCTCAAGGAAACACCATATATTTT.

The chain employs TRBV7-3 and TRBJ2-5; TRBD2 aligns across 14 bases. CDR1 SGHTA and CDR2 FQGTGA come from the germline V gene. J gave up 1 base and V 2 bases, and 3 bases lay outside the gene matches. This CDR3 region has 17 residues. The CDR3 loop reads CASSLGLAGGTQETQYF. The CDR3 nucleotides read TGTGCCAGCAGCTTAGGACTAGCGGGAGGAACCCAAGAGACCCAGTACTTC.

V gene TRBV5-1 combines with J gene TRBJ2-1; D is uncertain. Looked up from germline, CDR1 is SGHRS and CDR2 is YFSETQ. V was clipped by 0 bases and J by 9 bases, with 10 bases between them. The CDR3 length is 13 residues. The CDR3 sequence: CASSLGPLGEQFF. The CDR3 nucleotides are TGCGCCAGCAGCTTGGGTCCCCTCGGTGAGCAGTTCTTC.

This rearrangement joins TRBV5-1 to TRBJ2-1, with 7 bases aligning to TRBD2. Germline V gives CDR1 SGHRS, CDR2 YFSETQ. J gave up 1 base and V 7 bases, and 8 bases lay outside the gene matches. CDR3 length: 15 amino acids. The CDR3 is CASEEGGGSYNEQFF. Written as DNA, the CDR3 is TGCGCCAGCGAAGAGGGCGGGGGTTCCTACAATGAGCAGTTCTTC. Complete variable domain (other parts from reference TRBV5-1 and TRBJ2-1): KAGVTQTPRYLIKTRGQQVTLSCSPISGHRSVSWYQQTPGQGLQFLFEYFSETQRNKGNFPGRFSGRQFSNSRSEMNVSTLELGDSALYLCASEEGGGSYNEQFFGPGTRLTVL.

This chain connects TRBV3-1 (or the pseudogene TRBV3-2) to TRBJ1-1; TRBD1 agrees at 9 bases. The CDR3 sequence is 16 residues long. V gave up 4 bases and J gave up 1 base; unmatched junction bases: 7. Germline lookup yields CDR1 LGHDT and CDR2 YNNKEL (reference sequence). This CDR3 is CASSLPDRGPNTEAFF. The CDR3 DNA reads as TGTGCCAGCAGCCTTCCGGACAGGGGACCGAACACTGAAGCTTTCTTT.

The CDR3 spells CASSVVGALNTEAFF. The CDR3 nucleotides read TGTGCCAGCAGCGTAGTGGGGGCCTTGAACACTGAAGCTTTCTTT. This sequence joins TRBV9 and TRBJ1-1; D is perhaps TRBD1 (6 bases). Per the germline V gene, CDR1 is SGDLS and CDR2 is YYNGEE. V gave up 0 bases and J gave up 0 bases, with 9 bases separating them. This CDR3 contains 15 residues.

This clone has a single count. The chain combines TRBV12-3 or TRBV12-4 with TRBJ1-2, with D possibly matching TRBD1 (6 bases). V lost 6 bases and J lost 7, with 15 bases in between. The CDR3 is made up of 13 amino acids. Written as DNA, the CDR3 is TGTGCCAGCAGCACCGGGACAAGTTCTGGCTACACCTTC. Translating it yields CASSTGTSSGYTF.

This rearrangement joins TRBV5-6 to TRBJ1-1; perhaps TRBD1 as D (6 bases). Trimming stripped 4 bases from V and 1 base from J, with 14 bases between. The CDR3 extends over 15 amino acids. Per the germline V gene, CDR1 is SGHDT and CDR2 is YYEEEE. For the CDR3, the DNA is TGTGCCAGCAGCCGGTGGGGGGCGGGGAACACTGAAGCTTTCTTT. Its translation: CASSRWGAGNTEAFF. Full variable domain (missing parts from reference TRBV5-6 and TRBJ1-1): DAGVTQSPTHLIKTRGQQVTLRCSPKSGHDTVSWYQQALGQGPQFIFQYYEEEERQRGNFPDRFSGHQFPNYSSELNVNALLLGDSALYLCASSRWGAGNTEAFFGQGTRLTVV.

In its sample, this clone was seen once. J is TRBJ2-3 and V is TRBV5-6; D is perhaps TRBD2 (6 bases). There are 12 residues in the CDR3. V dropped 3 bases and J dropped 4 bases, with 6 bases sitting between them. CDR1 SGHDT and CDR2 YYEEEE come from the germline V gene. This chain's CDR3 is CASSWRADTQYF. The DNA for the CDR3 is TGTGCCAGCAGCTGGAGGGCAGATACGCAGTATTTT.

The V and J genes are TRBV29-1 and TRBJ1-4; TRBD1 is a possible D gene (5 bases). V was shortened by 7 bases and J by 7 bases, with 10 bases between the two germline ends. CDR3 length: 11 amino acids. Germline assignment: CDR1 SQVTM and CDR2 ANQGSEA. CDR3 DNA: TGCAGCGGGGGGACCGTTGAAAAACTGTTTTTT. It translates to CSGGTVEKLFF.

The rearrangement links TRBV4-1 to TRBJ2-7; 15 bases match TRBD2. Germline CDR1 reads MGHRA; CDR2 reads YSYEKL. The junction had 1 base not matched to a gene; V was cut back by 4 bases and J by 3 bases. The CDR3 spans 15 residues. CDR3 region: CASSPGLAGGYEQYF. The CDR3 region has the DNA TGCGCCAGCAGCCCGGGACTAGCGGGGGGCTACGAGCAGTACTTC.

The V gene is TRBV10-3, the J gene TRBJ2-5; unclear D gene. V was clipped by 3 bases and J by 5 bases, with 10 bases between them. This CDR3 comprises 13 residues. CDR1 ENHRY and CDR2 SYGVKD come from the germline V gene. In nucleotides, the CDR3 is TGTGCCATCAGTGATTCGCGGTCGGAGACCCAGTACTTC. Its protein product is CAISDSRSETQYF.

The J gene is TRBJ1-3, the V gene TRBV19, with D possibly matching TRBD1 (5 bases). This CDR3 has 16 residues. CDR1 is LNHDA and CDR2 is SQIVND in the germline V gene (reference sequence). Trimming removed 6 bases at V and 9 bases at J, with 24 bases between. The chain's CDR3 is CASRTILDSQLATIYF. In nucleotides, the CDR3 is TGTGCCAGTAGGACCATACTCGACAGCCAACTAGCCACCATATATTTT.

The DNA for the CDR3 is TGCAGCGTTGAAGGTGGTTTCAGGGGTTATGGCTACACCTTC. This translates into CSVEGGFRGYGYTF. This sequence joins TRBV29-1 and TRBJ1-2, with D possibly being TRBD1 (6 bases). CDR3 length: 14 residues. Per germline, CDR1 SQVTM and CDR2 ANQGSEA. Trimming took off 1 base at V and 5 bases at J, with 14 bases between the two ends.

In this sample, this clone turned up once. The CDR3 coding sequence is TGTGCCAGCAGTACAGGGGGCGCGGGAGGGGCCAACGTCCTGACTTTC. Translated, it gives CASSTGGAGGANVLTF. The V gene is TRBV28, the J gene TRBJ2-6; TRBD1 agrees at 9 bases. The CDR3 is made up of 16 amino acids. Trimming at V came to 5 bases and at J to 4 bases, leaving 6 bases not matched to a gene. Per germline, CDR1 MDHEN and CDR2 SYDVKM.

In its sample, this clone was seen once. The chain links TRBV5-4 to TRBJ1-2; 8 nucleotides match TRBD1. The CDR3 extends over 14 amino acids. With 0 bases clipped from V and 4 bases from J, the junction kept 2 bases outside the gene matches. Germline V CDR1 and CDR2: SGHNT, YYREEE (reference sequence). The CDR3 region has the DNA TGTGCCAGCAGCTTGGCAGGGGGCGGCTATGGCTACACCTTC. It codes for CASSLAGGGYGYTF.

In this sample, this clone turned up once. The J gene is TRBJ2-5, the V gene TRBV5-5; 12 bases are a match to TRBD1. Germline V gene data show CDR1 as SGHKS and CDR2 as YYEKEE (reference sequence). The CDR3 totals 18 residues. V gave up 4 bases and J gave up 2 bases; unmatched junction bases: 12. The CDR3 region is CASSQHPGQGAPQETQYF. DNA for the CDR3: TGTGCCAGCAGCCAACACCCGGGACAGGGGGCCCCTCAAGAGACCCAGTACTTC.

CDR3 amino acids: CASSSSTDTQYF. The CDR3 nucleotides are TGCGCCAGCAGCTCAAGCACAGATACGCAGTATTTT. The chain combines TRBV5-1 with TRBJ2-3, with D uncertain. V was shortened by 3 bases and J by 0 bases, with 2 bases between the two germline ends. CDR3 size: 12 residues. Germline-derived CDR1 and CDR2 are SGHRS and YFSETQ.

The gene calls are TRBV7-8 and TRBJ2-2; 10 bases line up with TRBD1. This CDR3 spans 17 amino acids. Germline CDR1 reads SGHVS; CDR2 reads FQNEAQ. The ends lost 3 bases at V and 8 bases at J; junction bases unmatched: 12. The CDR3 loop is CASSFPGTGEVGGELFF. The CDR3, as DNA: TGTGCCAGCAGCTTTCCCGGGACAGGGGAGGTTGGGGGGGAGCTGTTTTTT. Complete variable domain (other parts from reference TRBV7-8 and TRBJ2-2): GAGVSQSPRYKVAKRGQDVALRCDPISGHVSLFWYQQALGQGPEFLTYFQNEAQLDKSGLPSDRFFAERPEGSVSTLKIQRTQQEDSAVYLCASSFPGTGEVGGELFFGEGSRLTVL.